The entry below describes one TCR beta chain. What it recognizes is unknown. The blood sample predates any ophthalmopathy symptoms, coming from first hyperthyroidism diagnosis. V lost 4 bases and J lost 4, with 11 bases in between. This CDR3 comprises 13 residues. Germline CDR1 and CDR2: SGHTA and FQGNSA. This entry belongs to a study of T cells in Graves' hyperthyroidism and ophthalmopathy. Study overall: Before treatment of any kind, peripheral blood was taken at initial diagnosis.

What was amplified from RNA transcripts were TCR beta CDR3 regions. During a first-round RT-PCR of the TCR CDR3, the HTBI primer set was used. TCRdb reprocessed the multiplex PCR reads with MiXCR, giving one entry per CDR3 protein. The repertoire holds 270,000 or so distinct CDR3 sequences, less than 30% seen once, with roughly a quarter in the top ten. Whole-study results and caveats: Blood also held most thyroid clonotypes expanded beyond 0.001.

The V and J genes are TRBV7-2 and TRBJ2-7; D gene ambiguous. This TCR came from a man aged 35-49 years with Graves' hyperthyroidism that later progressed to Graves' ophthalmopathy. Source material: blood. The CDR3 protein is CASSSPPVYEQYF. CDR3 bases: TGTGCCAGCAGCTCACCCCCCGTTTACGAGCAGTACTTC.